These 4 T cell receptor beta chains came from one sample sequenced in a study of T cell clonality in common variable immunodeficiency. Data came from immunoSEQ multiplex PCR; TCRdb stores just in-frame clones and leaves some out. The repertoire consists of fewer than 50,000 clones, none detected only once. Material for sequencing was peripheral blood mononuclear cells. These receptors originate from a person aged 18 to 75 in good health.

On this clone itself: The CDR3 extends 3 residues past the end of the read, so its final part is completed from the germline J gene. The genes are TRBV5-1 and TRBJ2-3, with 8 bases that match TRBD2. The CDR3 loop spans 15 amino acids. Germline CDR1 is SGHRS and CDR2 is YFSETQ. V gave up 3 bases and J gave up 3 bases; unmatched junction bases: 6. Here the CDR3 reads CASSSAGGITDTQYF. The covered CDR3 bases are TGCGCCAGCAGCTCGGCGGGAGGAATTACAGATACG.

This clone was detected ten times or more. Read coverage stops 3 residues before the CDR3 terminus; the germline J gene supplies the remainder. This chain uses TRBV29-1 with TRBJ1-4; the D gene is possibly TRBD1 (6 bases). This CDR3 has 13 amino acids. Germline CDR1 is SQVTM and CDR2 is ANQGSEA. The V end was cut by 6 bases, the J end by 7 bases, with 15 bases between. The DNA read from the CDR3 is TGCAGCGTGGGATCCGGGACACGTGAAAAA. This translates into CSVGSGTREK. The full CDR3 protein reads CSVGSGTREKLFF.

This clone was recorded many times. The read ends 3 residues shy of where the CDR3 ends; the end is completed using the germline J gene. The genes are TRBV6-1 and TRBJ1-6; D not certain. Germline V lookup: CDR1 MNHNS, CDR2 SASEGT. CDR3 length: 15 amino acids. V lost 0 bases, J lost 7 bases, and 10 bases lay in between. CDR3 in amino acids: CASSEARKGNSPLHF. CDR3 DNA, as far as it was read: TGTGCCAGCAGTGAAGCAAGGAAGGGCAATTCACCC.

This clone was found many times. The read stops 3 residues short of the end of the CDR3; the missing end is completed from the germline J gene. The chain has TRBV11-2 and TRBJ2-2; D is undetermined. The CDR3 contains 15 residues. CDR1 is SGHAT and CDR2 is FQNNGV in the germline V gene. Trimming took off 3 bases at V and 3 bases at J, with 11 bases between the two ends. The part of the CDR3 DNA that was read is TGTGCCAGCAGCTTCGGTCAGGTGTACACCGGGGAG. Its translation is CASSFGQVYTGE. Given in full, the CDR3 is CASSFGQVYTGELFF.